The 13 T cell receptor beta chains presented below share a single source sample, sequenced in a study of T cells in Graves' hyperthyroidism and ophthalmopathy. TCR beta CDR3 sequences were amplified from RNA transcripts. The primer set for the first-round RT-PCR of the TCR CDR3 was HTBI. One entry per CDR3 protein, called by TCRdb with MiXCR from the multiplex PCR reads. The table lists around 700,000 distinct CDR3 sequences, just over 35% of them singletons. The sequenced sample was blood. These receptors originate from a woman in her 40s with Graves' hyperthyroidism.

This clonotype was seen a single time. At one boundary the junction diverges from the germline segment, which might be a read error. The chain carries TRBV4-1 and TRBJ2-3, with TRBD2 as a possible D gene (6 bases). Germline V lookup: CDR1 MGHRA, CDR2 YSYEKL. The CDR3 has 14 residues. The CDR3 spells CASSQERREDTQYF. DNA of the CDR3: TGCGCCAGTAGCCAAGAGAGGCGGGAAGATACGCAGTATTTT.

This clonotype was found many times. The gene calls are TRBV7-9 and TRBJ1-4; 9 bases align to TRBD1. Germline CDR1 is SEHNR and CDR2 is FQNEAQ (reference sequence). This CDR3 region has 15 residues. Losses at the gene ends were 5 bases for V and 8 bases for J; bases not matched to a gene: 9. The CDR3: CASSIQQGAGEKLFF. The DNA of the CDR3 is TGTGCCAGCAGCATCCAACAGGGGGCAGGGGAAAAACTGTTTTTT.

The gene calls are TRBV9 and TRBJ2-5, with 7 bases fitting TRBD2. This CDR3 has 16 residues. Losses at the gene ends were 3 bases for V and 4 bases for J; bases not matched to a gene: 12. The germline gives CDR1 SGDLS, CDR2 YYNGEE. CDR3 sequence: CASSDSLAEGRETQYF. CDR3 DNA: TGTGCCAGCAGCGATTCTCTAGCGGAGGGGAGAGAGACCCAGTACTTC.

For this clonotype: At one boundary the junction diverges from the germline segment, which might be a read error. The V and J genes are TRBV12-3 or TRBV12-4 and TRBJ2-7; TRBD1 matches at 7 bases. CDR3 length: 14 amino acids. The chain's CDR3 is CASSPLGQSYEHYF. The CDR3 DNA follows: TGTGCCAGCAGCCCACTGGGACAGAGCTACGAGCACTACTTC.

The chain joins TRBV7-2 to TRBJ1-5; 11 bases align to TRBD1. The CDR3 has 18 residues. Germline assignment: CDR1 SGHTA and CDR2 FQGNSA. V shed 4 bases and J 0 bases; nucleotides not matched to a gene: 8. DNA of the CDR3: TGTGCCAGCAGCTCAGGGACAGGGGGATCCAATAGCAATCAGCCCCAGCATTTT. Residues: CASSSGTGGSNSNQPQHF.

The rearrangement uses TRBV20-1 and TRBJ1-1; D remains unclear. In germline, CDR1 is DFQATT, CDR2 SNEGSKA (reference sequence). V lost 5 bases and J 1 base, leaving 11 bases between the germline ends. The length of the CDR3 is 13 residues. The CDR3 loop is CSALDEKNTEAFF. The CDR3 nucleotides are TGCAGTGCTTTAGACGAAAAGAACACTGAAGCTTTCTTT.

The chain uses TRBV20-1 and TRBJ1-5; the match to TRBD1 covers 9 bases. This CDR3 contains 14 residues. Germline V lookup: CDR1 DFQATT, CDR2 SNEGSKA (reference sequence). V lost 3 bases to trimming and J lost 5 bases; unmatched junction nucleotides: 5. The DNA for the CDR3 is TGCAGTGCTAGCCCGGGACAGGGCCATCAGCCCCAGCATTTT. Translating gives CSASPGQGHQPQHF.

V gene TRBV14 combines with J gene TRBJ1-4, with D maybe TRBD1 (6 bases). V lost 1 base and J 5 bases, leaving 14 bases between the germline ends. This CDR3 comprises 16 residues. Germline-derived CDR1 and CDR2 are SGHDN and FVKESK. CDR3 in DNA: TGTGCCAGCAGCCAAGGTCCTGGGGGCCTAAATGAAAAACTGTTTTTT. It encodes CASSQGPGGLNEKLFF.

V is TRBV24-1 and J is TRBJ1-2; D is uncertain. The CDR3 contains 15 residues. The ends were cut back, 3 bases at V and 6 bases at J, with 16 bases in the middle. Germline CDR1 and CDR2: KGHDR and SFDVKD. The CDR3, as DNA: TGTGCCACCAGTGATCCCAGGACCGGGATTGATGGCTACACCTTC. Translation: CATSDPRTGIDGYTF.

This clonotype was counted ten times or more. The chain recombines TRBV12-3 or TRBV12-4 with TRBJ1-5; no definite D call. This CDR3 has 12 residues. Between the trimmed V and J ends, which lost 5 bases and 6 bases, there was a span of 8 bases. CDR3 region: CASSPGVQPQHF. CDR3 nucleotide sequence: TGTGCCAGCAGTCCCGGGGTTCAGCCCCAGCATTTT.

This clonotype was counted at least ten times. The CDR3 DNA reads as TGTGCCAGCAGCTTCGTCGAAGGGGGCTACACCTTC. Protein product: CASSFVEGGYTF. This chain joins TRBV5-8 and TRBJ1-2; D uncertain. This CDR3 is built from 12 residues. V dropped 2 bases and J dropped 8 bases, with 10 bases sitting between them. Germline values: CDR1 SGHTS, CDR2 YDEGEE.

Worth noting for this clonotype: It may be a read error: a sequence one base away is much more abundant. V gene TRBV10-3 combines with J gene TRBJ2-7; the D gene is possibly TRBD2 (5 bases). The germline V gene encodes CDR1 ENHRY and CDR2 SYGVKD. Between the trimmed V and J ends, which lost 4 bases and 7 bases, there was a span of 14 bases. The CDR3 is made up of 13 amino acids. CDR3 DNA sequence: TGTGCCATCAGTGGGTCGAACGGCGGGGAGCAGTACTTC. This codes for CAISGSNGGEQYF.

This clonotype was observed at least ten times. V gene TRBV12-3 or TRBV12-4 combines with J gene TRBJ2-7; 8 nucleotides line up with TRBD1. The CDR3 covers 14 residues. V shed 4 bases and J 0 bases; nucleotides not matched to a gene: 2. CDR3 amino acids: CASSYRGNSYEQYF. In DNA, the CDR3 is TGTGCCAGCAGTTACAGGGGGAACTCCTACGAGCAGTACTTC.